This passage covers 9 T cell receptor beta chains from one sample sequenced in a study of CD8 T cells in Susac syndrome. The authors reverse transcribed about 0.5 to 1 ug RNA with random hexamers. A single record per CDR3 protein comes from TCRdb applying MiXCR to the immunoSEQ multiplex PCR reads. The sample has some 150,000 distinct CDR3 sequences, under 97% seen once; the top ten hold more than 0.075%. Sample: CD4+ T cells from PBMCs. The receptor set was obtained from a human donor with Susac syndrome.

This chain joins TRBV5-1 and TRBJ1-2, with D possibly being TRBD1 (5 bases). The CDR3 extends over 14 amino acids. The germline V gene has CDR1 SGHRS and CDR2 YFSETQ. Trimming took off 4 bases at V and 0 bases at J, with 10 bases between the two ends. The CDR3 sequence is CASSRDGTNYGYTF. CDR3 nucleotide sequence: TGCGCCAGCAGCAGGGACGGAACTAACTATGGCTACACCTTC.

The chain is built from TRBV27 and TRBJ2-3; D is perhaps TRBD1 (5 bases). CDR1 MNHEY and CDR2 SMNVEV come from the germline V gene (reference sequence). The V and J ends lost 6 bases and 3 bases respectively, with 13 bases between them. CDR3 size: 14 residues. The CDR3 protein is CASSLGHQTDTQYF. The CDR3 DNA reads as TGTGCCAGCAGCCTTGGACATCAAACAGATACGCAGTATTTT.

The rearrangement uses TRBV13 and TRBJ1-2; D remains unclear. From germline, CDR1 is PRHDT and CDR2 FYEKMQ (reference sequence). V dropped 5 bases and J dropped 6 bases, with 10 bases sitting between them. The CDR3 runs to 12 residues. CDR3 nucleotide sequence: TGTGCCAGCAGCCGCGGCCCGGATGGCTACACCTTC. Its translation is CASSRGPDGYTF.

This chain links TRBV28 with TRBJ2-3; D is possibly TRBD1 (5 bases). CDR3 length: 15 amino acids. Germline values: CDR1 MDHEN, CDR2 SYDVKM. Trimming stripped 3 bases from V and 0 bases from J, with 10 bases between. CDR3 residues: CASSFPGSSTDTQYF. CDR3 in DNA: TGTGCCAGCAGTTTCCCAGGGTCTAGCACAGATACGCAGTATTTT.

V usage is TRBV6-5 and J usage is TRBJ1-2; D call uncertain. Deletions cut 8 bases from V and 6 bases from J, with 10 bases between. This CDR3 has 11 residues. In germline, CDR1 is MNHEY, CDR2 SVGAGI. In DNA form, the CDR3 reads TGTGCCAGCCAAGACCGAAATGGCTACACCTTC. This sequence encodes CASQDRNGYTF.

This chain links TRBV20-1 with TRBJ2-7; 9 bases match TRBD2. The CDR3 sequence is 14 residues long. Trimming at V came to 1 base and at J to 6 bases, leaving 7 bases not matched to a gene. Germline assignment: CDR1 DFQATT and CDR2 SNEGSKA (reference sequence). CDR3 sequence: CSARGGSGSIEQYF. The CDR3 region has the DNA TGCAGTGCTAGAGGGGGTAGCGGGAGTATCGAGCAGTACTTC.

The chain couples TRBV7-9 to TRBJ1-4; D possibly corresponds to TRBD1 (6 bases). There are 14 residues in the CDR3. V shed 4 bases and J shed 4 bases, with 10 bases lying between them. Germline V gene data show CDR1 as SEHNR and CDR2 as FQNEAQ (reference sequence). CDR3 sequence (DNA): TGTGCCAGCAGCTCGCGACAGGTTAATGAAAAACTGTTTTTT. This encodes CASSSRQVNEKLFF.

Worth noting for this clonotype: The junction differs from germline at one of its ends, possibly a read error. The chain couples TRBV5-1 to TRBJ2-7; D not resolved. Germline V CDR1 and CDR2: SGHRS, YFSETQ. This CDR3 has 13 residues. DNA of the CDR3: TGTGCCAGCAGTTTGACCGGGTCCTACGAGCAGTACTTC. Amino acid sequence: CASSLTGSYEQYF.

J is TRBJ1-2 and V is TRBV9; D is uncertain. Per the germline V gene, CDR1 is SGDLS and CDR2 is YYNGEE. Trimming removed 4 bases from V and 2 bases from J, with 15 bases in between. The CDR3 totals 15 residues. CDR3 bases: TGTGCCAGCAGCACCCTCCCCCGAGACAACTATGGCTACACCTTC. This sequence encodes CASSTLPRDNYGYTF.